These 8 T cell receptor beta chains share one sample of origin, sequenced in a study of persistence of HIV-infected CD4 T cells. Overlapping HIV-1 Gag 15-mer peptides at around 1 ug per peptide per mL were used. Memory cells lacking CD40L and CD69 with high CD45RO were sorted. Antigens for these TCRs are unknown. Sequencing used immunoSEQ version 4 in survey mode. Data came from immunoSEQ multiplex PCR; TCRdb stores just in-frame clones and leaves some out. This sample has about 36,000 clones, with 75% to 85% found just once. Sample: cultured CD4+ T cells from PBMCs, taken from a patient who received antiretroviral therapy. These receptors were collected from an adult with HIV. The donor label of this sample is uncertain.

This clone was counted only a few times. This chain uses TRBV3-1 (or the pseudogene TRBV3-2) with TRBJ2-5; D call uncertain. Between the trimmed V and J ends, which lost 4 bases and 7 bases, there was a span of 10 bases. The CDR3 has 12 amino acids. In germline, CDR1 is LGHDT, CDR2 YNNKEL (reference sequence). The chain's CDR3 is CASSRGSTTQYF. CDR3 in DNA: TGTGCCAGCAGCCGTGGTTCCACGACCCAGTACTTC.

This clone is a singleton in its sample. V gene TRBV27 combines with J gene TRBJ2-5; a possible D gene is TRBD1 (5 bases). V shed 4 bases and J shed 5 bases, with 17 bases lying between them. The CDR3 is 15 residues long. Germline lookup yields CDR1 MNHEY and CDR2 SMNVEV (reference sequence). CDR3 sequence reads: CASSSLGVGVETQYF. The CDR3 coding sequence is TGTGCCAGCAGTTCCCTAGGGGTCGGAGTGGAGACCCAGTACTTC.

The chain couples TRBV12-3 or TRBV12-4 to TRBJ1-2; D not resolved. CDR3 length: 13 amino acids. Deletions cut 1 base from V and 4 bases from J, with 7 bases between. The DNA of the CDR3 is TGTGCCAGCAGTTTAGGGCTTACCTATGGCTACACCTTC. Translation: CASSLGLTYGYTF.

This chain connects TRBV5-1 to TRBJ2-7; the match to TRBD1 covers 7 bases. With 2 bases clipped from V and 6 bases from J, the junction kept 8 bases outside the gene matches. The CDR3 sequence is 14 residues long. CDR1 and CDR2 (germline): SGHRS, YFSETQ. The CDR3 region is CASSLVGGEGEQYF. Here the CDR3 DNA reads TGCGCCAGCAGCTTAGTAGGGGGCGAGGGCGAGCAGTACTTC. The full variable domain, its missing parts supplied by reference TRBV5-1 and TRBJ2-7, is KAGVTQTPRYLIKTRGQQVTLSCSPISGHRSVSWYQQTPGQGLQFLFEYFSETQRNKGNFPGRFSGRQFSNSRSEMNVSTLELGDSALYLCASSLVGGEGEQYFGPGTRLTVT.

CDR3 in amino acids: CASSSLPDTGELFF. CDR3 DNA: TGTGCCAGCAGTTCCCTACCGGACACCGGGGAGCTGTTTTTT. V usage is TRBV6-6 and J usage is TRBJ2-2; no definite D call. This CDR3 contains 14 residues. V was pared by 4 bases and J by 3 bases, with 9 bases between. The V gene's germline CDR1 is MNHNY and CDR2 SVGAGI (reference sequence).

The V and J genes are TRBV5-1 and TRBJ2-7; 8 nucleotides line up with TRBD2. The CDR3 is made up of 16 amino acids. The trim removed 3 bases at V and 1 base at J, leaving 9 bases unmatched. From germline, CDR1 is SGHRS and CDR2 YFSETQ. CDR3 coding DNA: TGCGCCAGCAGCTCCATAGCGGGGTTAGAATCCTACGAGCAGTACGTC. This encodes CASSSIAGLESYEQYV.

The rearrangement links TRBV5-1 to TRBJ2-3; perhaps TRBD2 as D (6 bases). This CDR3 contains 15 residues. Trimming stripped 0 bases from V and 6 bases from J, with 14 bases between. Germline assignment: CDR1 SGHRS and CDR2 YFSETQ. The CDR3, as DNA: TGCGCCAGCAGCTTGGTAGCGGCCACCATGGATACGCAGTATTTT. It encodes CASSLVAATMDTQYF.

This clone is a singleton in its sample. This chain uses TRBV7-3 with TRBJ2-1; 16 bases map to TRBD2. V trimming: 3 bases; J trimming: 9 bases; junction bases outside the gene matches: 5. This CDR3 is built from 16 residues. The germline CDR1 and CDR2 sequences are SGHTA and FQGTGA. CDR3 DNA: TGTGCCAGCAGCTTGGGACTAGCGGGGGGGCTGAGTGAGCAGTTCTTC. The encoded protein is CASSLGLAGGLSEQFF.